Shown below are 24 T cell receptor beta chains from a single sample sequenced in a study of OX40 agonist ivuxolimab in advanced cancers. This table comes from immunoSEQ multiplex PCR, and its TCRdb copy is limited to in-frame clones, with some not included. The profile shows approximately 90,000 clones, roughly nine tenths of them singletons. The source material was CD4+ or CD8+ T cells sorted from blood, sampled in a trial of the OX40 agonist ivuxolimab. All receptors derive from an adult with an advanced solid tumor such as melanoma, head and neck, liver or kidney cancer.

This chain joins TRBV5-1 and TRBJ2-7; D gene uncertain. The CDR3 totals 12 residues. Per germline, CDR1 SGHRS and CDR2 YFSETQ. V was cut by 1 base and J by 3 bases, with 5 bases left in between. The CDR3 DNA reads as TGCGCCAGCAGCTTGTACAGCTACGAGCAGTACTTC. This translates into CASSLYSYEQYF.

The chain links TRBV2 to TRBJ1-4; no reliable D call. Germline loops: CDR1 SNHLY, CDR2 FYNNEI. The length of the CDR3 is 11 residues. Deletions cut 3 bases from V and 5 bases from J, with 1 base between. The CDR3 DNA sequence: TGTGCCAGCAGTGACAATGAAAAACTGTTTTTT. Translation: CASSDNEKLFF. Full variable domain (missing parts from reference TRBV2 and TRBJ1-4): EPEVTQTPSHQVTQMGQEVILRCVPISNHLYFYWYRQILGQKVEFLVSFYNNEISEKSEIFDDQFSVERPDGSNFTLKIRSTKLEDSAMYFCASSDNEKLFFGSGTQLSVL.

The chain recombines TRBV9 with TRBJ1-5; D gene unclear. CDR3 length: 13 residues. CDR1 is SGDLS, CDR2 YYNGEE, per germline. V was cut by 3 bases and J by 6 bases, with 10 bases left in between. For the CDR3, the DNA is TGTGCCAGCAGCGAGTCTACGGGTCAGCCCCAGCATTTT. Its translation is CASSESTGQPQHF.

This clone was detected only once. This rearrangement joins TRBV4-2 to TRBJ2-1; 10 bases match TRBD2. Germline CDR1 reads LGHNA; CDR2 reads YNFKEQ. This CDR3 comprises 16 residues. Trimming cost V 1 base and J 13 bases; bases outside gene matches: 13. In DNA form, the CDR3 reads TGTGCCAGCAGCCAAGTTGGGGGCGAGCGGGAGGGCCGACAGTTCTTC. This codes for CASSQVGGEREGRQFF.

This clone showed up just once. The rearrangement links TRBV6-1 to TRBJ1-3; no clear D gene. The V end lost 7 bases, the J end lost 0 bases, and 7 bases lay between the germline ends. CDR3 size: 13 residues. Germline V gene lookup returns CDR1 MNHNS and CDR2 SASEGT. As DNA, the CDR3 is TGTGCCAGCAAGAAGATCTCTGGAAACACCATATATTTT. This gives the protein CASKKISGNTIYF.

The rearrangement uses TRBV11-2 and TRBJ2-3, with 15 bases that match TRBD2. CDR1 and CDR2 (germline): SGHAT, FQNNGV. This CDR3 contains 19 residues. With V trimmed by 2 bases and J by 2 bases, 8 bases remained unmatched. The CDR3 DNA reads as TGTGCCAGCAGCTTAAGGTCCGGGACTAGCGGGAGGACCACAGATACGCAGTATTTT. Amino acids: CASSLRSGTSGRTTDTQYF.

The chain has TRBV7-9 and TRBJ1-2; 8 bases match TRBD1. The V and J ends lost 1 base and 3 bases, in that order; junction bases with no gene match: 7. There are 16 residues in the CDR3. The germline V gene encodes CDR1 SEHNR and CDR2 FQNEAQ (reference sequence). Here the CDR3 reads CASSLGSGGKDYGYTF. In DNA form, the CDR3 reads TGTGCCAGCAGCTTAGGTTCAGGGGGCAAAGACTATGGCTACACCTTC.

The CDR3 loop reads CASSFSLGSGNTIYF. CDR3 nucleotides: TGTGCCAGCAGCTTTTCCCTGGGCTCTGGAAACACCATATATTTT. The genes are TRBV5-4 and TRBJ1-3, with no clear D. V lost 2 bases and J 0 bases, leaving 9 bases between the germline ends. The CDR3 length is 15 residues. CDR1 is SGHNT and CDR2 is YYREEE in the germline V gene (reference sequence).

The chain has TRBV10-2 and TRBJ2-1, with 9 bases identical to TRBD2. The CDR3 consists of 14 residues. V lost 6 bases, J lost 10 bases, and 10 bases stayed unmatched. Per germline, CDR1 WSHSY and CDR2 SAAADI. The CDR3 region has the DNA TGCGCCAGCAGGAGTAGCGGGAGTATCCTGGAGCAGTTCTTC. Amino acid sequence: CASRSSGSILEQFF.

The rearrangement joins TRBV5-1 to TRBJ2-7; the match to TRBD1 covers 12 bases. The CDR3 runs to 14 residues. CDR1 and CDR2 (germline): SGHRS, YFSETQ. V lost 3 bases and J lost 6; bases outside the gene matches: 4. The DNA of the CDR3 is TGCGCCAGCAGCTCCCAGGGACAGGGGGCCGAGCAGTACTTC. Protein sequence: CASSSQGQGAEQYF.

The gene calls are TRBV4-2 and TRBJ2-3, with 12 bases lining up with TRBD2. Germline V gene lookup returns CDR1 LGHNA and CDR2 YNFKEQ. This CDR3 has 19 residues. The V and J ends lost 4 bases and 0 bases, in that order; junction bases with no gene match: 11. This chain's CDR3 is CASSPQGLAGYASTDTQYF. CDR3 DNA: TGTGCCAGCAGCCCGCAGGGACTAGCGGGTTACGCTAGCACAGATACGCAGTATTTT.

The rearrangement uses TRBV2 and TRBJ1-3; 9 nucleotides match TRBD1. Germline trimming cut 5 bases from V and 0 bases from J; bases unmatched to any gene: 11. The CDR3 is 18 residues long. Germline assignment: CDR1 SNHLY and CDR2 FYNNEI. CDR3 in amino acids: CASSLQGARLLSGNTIYF. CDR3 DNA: TGTGCCAGCAGTTTACAGGGGGCGCGACTCCTCTCTGGAAACACCATATATTTT.

The CDR3 sequence is CASLGQGSGPNSGANVLTF. CDR3 nucleotide sequence: TGTGCCAGCCTCGGACAGGGTTCGGGCCCGAACTCTGGGGCCAACGTCCTGACTTTC. The genes are TRBV28 and TRBJ2-6, with TRBD1 matching over 8 bases. V was pared by 8 bases and J by 0 bases, with 15 bases of the junction left unmatched. The CDR3 extends over 19 amino acids. Germline CDR1 reads MDHEN; CDR2 reads SYDVKM.

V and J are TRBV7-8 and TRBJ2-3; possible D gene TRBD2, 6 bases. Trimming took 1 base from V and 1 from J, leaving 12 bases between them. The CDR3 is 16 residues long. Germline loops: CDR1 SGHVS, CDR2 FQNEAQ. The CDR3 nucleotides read TGTGCCAGCAGCTTAGGATTAGCTAGCGGCACAGATACGCAGTATTTT. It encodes CASSLGLASGTDTQYF.

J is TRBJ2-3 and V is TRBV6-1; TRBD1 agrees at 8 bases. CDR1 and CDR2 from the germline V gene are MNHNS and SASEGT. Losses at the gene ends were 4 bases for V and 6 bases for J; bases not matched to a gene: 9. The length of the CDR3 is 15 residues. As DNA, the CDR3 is TGTGCCAGCAGTGTTCAGGGGGCCTGGTCGGATACGCAGTATTTT. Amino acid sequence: CASSVQGAWSDTQYF.

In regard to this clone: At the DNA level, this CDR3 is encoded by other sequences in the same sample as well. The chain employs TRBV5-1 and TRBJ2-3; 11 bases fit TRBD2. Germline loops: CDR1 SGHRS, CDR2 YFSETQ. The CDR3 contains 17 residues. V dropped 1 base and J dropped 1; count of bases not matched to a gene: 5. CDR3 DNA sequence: TGCGCCAGCAGCTTGAGGCTAGCGGGAGGAGGCACAGATACGCAGTATTTT. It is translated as CASSLRLAGGGTDTQYF.

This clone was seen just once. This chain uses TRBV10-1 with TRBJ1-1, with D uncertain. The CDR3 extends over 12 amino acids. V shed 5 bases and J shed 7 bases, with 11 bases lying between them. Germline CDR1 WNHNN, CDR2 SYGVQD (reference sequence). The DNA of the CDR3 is TGCGCCAGCAGTTCAGGTACTTATGAAGCTTTCTTT. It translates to CASSSGTYEAFF.

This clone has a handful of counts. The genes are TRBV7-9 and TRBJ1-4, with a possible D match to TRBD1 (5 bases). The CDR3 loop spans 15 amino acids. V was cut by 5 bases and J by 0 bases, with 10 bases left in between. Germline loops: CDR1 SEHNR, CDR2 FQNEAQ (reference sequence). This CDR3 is CASSPDSSTNEKLFF. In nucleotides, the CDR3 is TGTGCCAGCAGCCCTGACAGCTCAACTAATGAAAAACTGTTTTTT.

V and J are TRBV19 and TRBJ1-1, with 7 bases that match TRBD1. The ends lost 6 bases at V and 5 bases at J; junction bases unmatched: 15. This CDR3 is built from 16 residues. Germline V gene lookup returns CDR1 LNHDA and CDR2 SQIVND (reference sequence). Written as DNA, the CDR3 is TGTGCCAGTAGGACGACAGGGAGATTATTAGGGACTGAAGCTTTCTTT. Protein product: CASRTTGRLLGTEAFF. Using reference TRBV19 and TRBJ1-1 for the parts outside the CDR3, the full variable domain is DGGITQSPKYLFRKEGQNVTLSCEQNLNHDAMYWYRQDPGQGLRLIYYSQIVNDFQKGDIAEGYSVSREKKESFPLTVTSAQKNPTAFYLCASRTTGRLLGTEAFFGQGTRLTVV.

CDR3 sequence: CASSLVQGADEQFF. In DNA form, the CDR3 reads TGTGCCAGCAGCTTAGTACAGGGGGCCGATGAGCAGTTCTTC. V gene TRBV11-3 combines with J gene TRBJ2-1, with 9 bases that match TRBD1. This CDR3 spans 14 amino acids. With 1 base clipped from V and 8 bases from J, the junction kept 3 bases outside the gene matches. CDR1 and CDR2 from the germline V gene are SGHNT and YENEEA.

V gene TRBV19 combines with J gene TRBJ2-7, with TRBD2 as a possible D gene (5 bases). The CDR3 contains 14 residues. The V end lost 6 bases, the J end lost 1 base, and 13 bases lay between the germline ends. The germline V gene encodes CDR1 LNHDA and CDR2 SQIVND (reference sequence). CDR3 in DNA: TGTGCCAGTAGACGGGGAGCGGAATCCTACGAGCAGTACTTC. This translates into CASRRGAESYEQYF.

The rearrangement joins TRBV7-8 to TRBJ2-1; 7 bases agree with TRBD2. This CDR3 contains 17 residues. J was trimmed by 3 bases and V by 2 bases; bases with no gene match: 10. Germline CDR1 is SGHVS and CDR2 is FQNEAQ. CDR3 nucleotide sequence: TGTGCCAGCAGCTTATTTGTGGCGGGAGCGGGCTACAATGAGCAGTTCTTC. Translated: CASSLFVAGAGYNEQFF. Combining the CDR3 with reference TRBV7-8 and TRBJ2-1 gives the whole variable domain GAGVSQSPRYKVAKRGQDVALRCDPISGHVSLFWYQQALGQGPEFLTYFQNEAQLDKSGLPSDRFFAERPEGSVSTLKIQRTQQEDSAVYLCASSLFVAGAGYNEQFFGPGTRLTVL.

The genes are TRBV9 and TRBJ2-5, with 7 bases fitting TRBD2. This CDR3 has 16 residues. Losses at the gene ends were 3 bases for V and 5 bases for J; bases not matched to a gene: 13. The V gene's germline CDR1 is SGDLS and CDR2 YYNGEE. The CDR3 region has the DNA TGTGCCAGCAGCGCGCACCAGACAGACGGGAGGGAGACCCAGTACTTC. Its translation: CASSAHQTDGRETQYF.

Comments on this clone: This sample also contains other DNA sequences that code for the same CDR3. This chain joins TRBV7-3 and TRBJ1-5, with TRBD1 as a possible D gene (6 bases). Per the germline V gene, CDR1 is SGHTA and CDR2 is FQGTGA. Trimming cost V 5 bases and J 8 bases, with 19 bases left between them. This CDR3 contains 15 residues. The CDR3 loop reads CASSLQGLEGEPQHF. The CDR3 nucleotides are TGTGCCAGCAGCCTACAGGGACTCGAGGGGGAGCCCCAGCATTTT.